The 20 T cell receptor beta chains presented below share a single source sample, sequenced in a study of cytotoxic CD8 clonotypes in ibrutinib-treated CLL. Here immunoSEQ multiplex PCR was the method, and the copy in TCRdb shows in-frame clones only, minus some. Of some 70,000 clones listed, about nine tenths were seen once; the top ten hold 3% to 3.5%. Sequenced here: PBMCs, sampled after 12 months of ibrutinib treatment. All receptors come from a human donor with chronic lymphocytic leukemia.

The chain combines TRBV7-2 with TRBJ2-7; D may be TRBD2 (6 bases). This CDR3 has 15 amino acids. With 3 bases removed from V and 0 bases from J, the gap between germline ends came to 12 bases. CDR1 is SGHTA and CDR2 is FQGNSA in the germline V gene. CDR3 residues: CASSFRGRFSYEQYF. The DNA of the CDR3 is TGTGCCAGCAGCTTTCGAGGGAGGTTCTCCTACGAGCAGTACTTC.

The rearrangement links TRBV6-1 to TRBJ2-7, with D unclear. V was cut by 3 bases and J by 9 bases, with 21 bases left in between. The germline CDR1 and CDR2 sequences are MNHNS and SASEGT. The CDR3 is made up of 15 amino acids. CDR3 protein: CASSEWADVWLAQYF. The DNA of the CDR3 is TGTGCCAGCAGTGAGTGGGCTGACGTATGGTTGGCGCAGTACTTC.

The rearrangement joins TRBV5-8 to TRBJ1-1, with 7 bases aligning to TRBD1. The V gene end was trimmed by 4 bases and the J gene end by 0 bases; junction bases not matched to a gene: 3. The CDR3 contains 14 residues. CDR1 SGHTS and CDR2 YDEGEE come from the germline V gene. Written as DNA, the CDR3 is TGTGCCAGCAGCCCCGGACAGGTGAACACTGAAGCTTTCTTT. It specifies CASSPGQVNTEAFF.

The CDR3 DNA is TGCGCCAGCAGCTTAGACTCAGGGTCCGTCCAAGAGACCCAGTACTTC. As protein: CASSLDSGSVQETQYF. The V gene is TRBV5-1, the J gene TRBJ2-5; perhaps TRBD1 as D (5 bases). Trimming stripped 2 bases from V and 1 base from J, with 15 bases between. Germline CDR1 reads SGHRS; CDR2 reads YFSETQ. CDR3 length: 16 residues. Using reference TRBV5-1 and TRBJ2-5 for the parts outside the CDR3, the full variable domain is KAGVTQTPRYLIKTRGQQVTLSCSPISGHRSVSWYQQTPGQGLQFLFEYFSETQRNKGNFPGRFSGRQFSNSRSEMNVSTLELGDSALYLCASSLDSGSVQETQYFGPGTRLLVL.

Here the CDR3 reads CASSTGQGVTGELFF. CDR3 sequence (DNA): TGTGCCAGTAGTACCGGACAGGGAGTAACCGGGGAGCTGTTTTTT. The rearrangement joins TRBV19 to TRBJ2-2, with 8 nucleotides matching TRBD1. Germline V gives CDR1 LNHDA, CDR2 SQIVND (reference sequence). The CDR3 runs to 15 residues. Germline trimming cut 4 bases from V and 5 bases from J; bases unmatched to any gene: 6.

The chain has TRBV7-8 and TRBJ2-5; TRBD2 aligns across 8 bases. The CDR3 consists of 20 residues. The germline CDR1 and CDR2 sequences are SGHVS and FQNEAQ. V shed 1 base and J 7 bases; nucleotides not matched to a gene: 23. The CDR3: CASSLDVTGGWGRAGGTQYF. CDR3 nucleotide sequence: TGTGCCAGCAGCTTAGACGTCACGGGAGGGTGGGGCAGGGCCGGCGGGACCCAGTACTTC.

In this sample, this clone turned up a few times. This chain uses TRBV19 with TRBJ1-1; no firm D call. Trimming stripped 4 bases from V and 1 base from J, with 7 bases between. CDR1 LNHDA and CDR2 SQIVND come from the germline V gene (reference sequence). This CDR3 is built from 13 residues. As DNA, the CDR3 is TGTGCCAGTAGTACCACAAGGAACACTGAAGCTTTCTTT. Amino acids: CASSTTRNTEAFF.

V and J are TRBV28 and TRBJ1-2; D is undetermined. V was pared by 1 base and J by 3 bases, with 6 bases between. CDR1 and CDR2 from the germline V gene are MDHEN and SYDVKM. This CDR3 has 13 amino acids. The CDR3 here is CASSLYRHYGYTF. For the CDR3, the DNA is TGTGCCAGCAGTTTATACAGACACTATGGCTACACCTTC.

This clone was seen just once. The V and J genes are TRBV9 and TRBJ2-4; no clear D gene. With 0 bases removed from V and 6 bases from J, the gap between germline ends came to 7 bases. This CDR3 contains 13 residues. Looked up from germline, CDR1 is SGDLS and CDR2 is YYNGEE. The DNA of the CDR3 is TGTGCCAGCAGCGTAGCTGGCAGAAACATTCAGTACTTC. This codes for CASSVAGRNIQYF.

The chain recombines TRBV19 with TRBJ2-1; D is uncertain. Trimming removed 1 base from V and 3 bases from J, with 7 bases in between. This CDR3 is 14 amino acids long. Germline loops: CDR1 LNHDA, CDR2 SQIVND (reference sequence). The DNA for the CDR3 is TGTGCCAGTAGTATAGGATTTGGCTACAATGAGCAGTTCTTC. Translated, it gives CASSIGFGYNEQFF.

The chain uses TRBV6-1 and TRBJ1-6, with TRBD1 identical over 10 bases. The CDR3 runs 15 residues. V dropped 7 bases and J dropped 10; count of bases not matched to a gene: 10. CDR1 and CDR2 (germline): MNHNS, SASEGT. CDR3 in amino acids: CASNRGTGDPSPLHF. DNA for the CDR3: TGTGCCAGCAACAGAGGGACAGGGGATCCGTCACCCCTCCACTTT.

The rearrangement links TRBV10-1 to TRBJ1-1, with 8 bases aligning to TRBD1. This CDR3 has 14 residues. V gave up 6 bases and J gave up 4 bases; unmatched junction bases: 7. CDR1 and CDR2 (germline): WNHNN, SYGVQD (reference sequence). The CDR3: CASRDRVKATEAFF. The CDR3 coding sequence is TGCGCCAGCAGGGACAGGGTAAAAGCCACTGAAGCTTTCTTT.

This clone was picked up one time. This chain uses TRBV7-2 with TRBJ2-1; D ambiguous. V lost 4 bases and J lost 6, with 19 bases in between. There are 16 residues in the CDR3. In germline, CDR1 is SGHTA, CDR2 FQGNSA. CDR3 DNA sequence: TGTGCCAGCAGCTACTATTCCGGGCCCCCACTCAATGAGCAGTTCTTC. This codes for CASSYYSGPPLNEQFF.

The rearrangement uses TRBV27 and TRBJ2-7, with a possible D match to TRBD2 (5 bases). Trimming pared 1 base from V and 3 bases from J, leaving 10 bases between. The CDR3 totals 14 residues. Per germline, CDR1 MNHEY and CDR2 SMNVEV (reference sequence). The CDR3 loop is CASSLFAGNYEQYF. CDR3 DNA sequence: TGTGCCAGCAGTTTATTTGCGGGTAACTACGAGCAGTACTTC.

The gene calls are TRBV19 and TRBJ1-5, with no clear D. V gave up 8 bases and J gave up 6 bases, with 23 bases separating them. CDR3 length: 16 amino acids. Germline V gene sequence: CDR1 LNHDA, CDR2 SQIVND (reference sequence). The CDR3 DNA reads TGTGCCAGTGGGTACCAGAGGGTAAGTTCGGGTCAGCCCCAGCATTTT. This translates into CASGYQRVSSGQPQHF.

This clone was detected once. The genes are TRBV6-1 and TRBJ2-7; 8 nucleotides line up with TRBD1. CDR3 length: 14 amino acids. Germline values: CDR1 MNHNS, CDR2 SASEGT. V trimming: 6 bases; J trimming: 3 bases; junction bases outside the gene matches: 7. CDR3: CASSPETGDYEQYF. The DNA for the CDR3 is TGTGCCAGCAGCCCCGAGACAGGGGACTACGAGCAGTACTTC.

This clone was picked up one time. The J gene is TRBJ1-5, the V gene TRBV28; possible D gene TRBD1, 6 bases. Germline loops: CDR1 MDHEN, CDR2 SYDVKM. V lost 2 bases, J lost 4 bases, and 12 bases lay in between. This CDR3 spans 15 amino acids. For the CDR3, the DNA is TGTGCCAGCAGTTTACGAGGGGGGTGGAATCAGCCCCAGCATTTT. It translates to CASSLRGGWNQPQHF.

The chain joins TRBV6-5 to TRBJ2-7, with D possibly called TRBD1 or TRBD2 (5 bases each). The V gene's germline CDR1 is MNHEY and CDR2 SVGAGI. The CDR3 sequence is 15 residues long. The V end was cut by 2 bases, the J end by 0 bases, with 11 bases between. The CDR3 is CASSYGTGTSYEQYF. As DNA, the CDR3 is TGTGCCAGCAGTTACGGCACTGGGACCTCCTACGAGCAGTACTTC.

V is TRBV29-1 and J is TRBJ2-1, with TRBD2 as a possible D gene (5 bases). V lost 6 bases and J 8 bases, leaving 14 bases between the germline ends. CDR1 SQVTM and CDR2 ANQGSEA come from the germline V gene. This CDR3 is built from 12 residues. The CDR3 DNA is TGCAGCGTATCACTAGTCATTTATGAGCAGTTCTTC. This translates into CSVSLVIYEQFF.

The gene calls are TRBV19 and TRBJ2-7; D is possibly TRBD1 (6 bases). This CDR3 has 14 amino acids. Germline CDR1 reads LNHDA; CDR2 reads SQIVND (reference sequence). The V and J ends lost 7 bases and 4 bases respectively, with 17 bases between them. The CDR3 sequence: CASTQGQNRYEQYF. CDR3 DNA sequence: TGTGCCAGTACGCAAGGACAGAACAGGTACGAGCAGTACTTC.